Following are 13 T cell receptor beta chains from one sample sequenced in a study of control samples from healthy donors and cancer patients. The repertoire was sequenced with immunoSEQ multiplex PCR; TCRdb's copy has only in-frame clones and lacks some. This sample has hundreds of thousands of clones, with around 90% found just once. Source material: PBMCs. Receptor source: a man aged 40-55 years with head and neck cancer.

The gene calls are TRBV6-2 or TRBV6-3 and TRBJ2-3; D uncertain. The germline V and J ends were trimmed by 2 bases and 3 bases, with 18 bases remaining between them. CDR3 length: 17 amino acids. Germline CDR1 and CDR2: MNHEY and SVGEGT. CDR3: CASSYHPFFRGTDTQYF. The CDR3 DNA sequence: TGTGCCAGCAGTTACCACCCTTTCTTCCGTGGGACAGATACGCAGTATTTT.

The gene calls are TRBV6-6 and TRBJ2-6, with 7 bases that match TRBD2. Trimming cost V 7 bases and J 0 bases; bases outside gene matches: 6. The CDR3 runs to 16 residues. The germline gives CDR1 MNHNY, CDR2 SVGAGI (reference sequence). The CDR3 DNA follows: TGTGCCAGCAAGGGAGGGGAGGGCTCTGGGGCCAACGTCCTGACTTTC. Translating gives CASKGGEGSGANVLTF.

The chain employs TRBV3-1 (or the pseudogene TRBV3-2) and TRBJ1-4; 8 bases are shared with TRBD1. This CDR3 is built from 14 residues. The V gene's germline CDR1 is LGHDT and CDR2 YNNKEL (reference sequence). Trimming removed 4 bases from V and 7 bases from J; junction bases left unmatched: 5. CDR3 residues: CASSLPGQVEKLFF. CDR3 coding DNA: TGTGCCAGCAGCCTCCCGGGACAGGTTGAAAAACTGTTTTTT.

The chain combines TRBV7-9 with TRBJ1-5; D gene unclear. Trimming cost V 1 base and J 4 bases, with 20 bases left between them. Germline assignment: CDR1 SEHNR and CDR2 FQNEAQ (reference sequence). The CDR3 extends over 18 amino acids. The CDR3 sequence is CASSLVTAGLLGNQPQHF. The CDR3 DNA is TGTGCCAGCAGCTTAGTTACGGCAGGTCTTTTGGGGAATCAGCCCCAGCATTTT.

The chain recombines TRBV7-8 with TRBJ2-5; TRBD2 agrees at 10 bases. J lost 3 bases, V lost 5 bases, and 3 bases had no gene match. CDR3 length: 14 amino acids. Germline V gene lookup returns CDR1 SGHVS and CDR2 FQNEAQ. This CDR3 reads CASSNLAGEETQYF. DNA for the CDR3: TGTGCCAGCAGCAACCTAGCGGGGGAAGAGACCCAGTACTTC.

V gene TRBV2 combines with J gene TRBJ2-5, with 9 nucleotides matching TRBD1. This CDR3 is 14 amino acids long. The V gene's germline CDR1 is SNHLY and CDR2 FYNNEI. V shed 5 bases and J 3 bases; nucleotides not matched to a gene: 4. CDR3 nucleotide sequence: TGTGCCAGCAGTACTGACAGGGGGAAAGAGACCCAGTACTTC. Protein sequence: CASSTDRGKETQYF.

The chain joins TRBV25-1 to TRBJ1-1; D not certain. The germline CDR1 and CDR2 sequences are MGHDK and SYGVNS. This CDR3 is built from 12 residues. Trimming removed 0 bases at V and 2 bases at J, with 1 base between. The CDR3 nucleotides are TGTGCCAGCAGTGAATATAACACTGAAGCTTTCTTT. It yields the protein CASSEYNTEAFF.

This chain uses TRBV6-1 with TRBJ2-3; 8 positions agree with TRBD2. V was pared by 1 base and J by 4 bases, with 7 bases of the junction left unmatched. This CDR3 is 16 amino acids long. The germline V gene has CDR1 MNHNS and CDR2 SASEGT. CDR3 sequence (DNA): TGTGCCAGCAGTGAAGAGGACGGGAGGGGTGCAGATACGCAGTATTTT. Residues: CASSEEDGRGADTQYF.

DNA of the CDR3: TGTGCCAGCAGCCAAGGGCCCGAGCAGTACTTC. This gives the protein CASSQGPEQYF. The chain joins TRBV3-1 (or the pseudogene TRBV3-2) to TRBJ2-7; D gene unclear. Trimming pared 1 base from V and 6 bases from J, leaving 4 bases between. The CDR3 extends over 11 amino acids. The germline V gene encodes CDR1 LGHDT and CDR2 YNNKEL (reference sequence).

The chain employs TRBV19 and TRBJ1-1; 9 bases fit TRBD1. Germline values: CDR1 LNHDA, CDR2 SQIVND (reference sequence). This CDR3 contains 13 residues. J gave up 4 bases and V 6 bases, and 3 bases lay outside the gene matches. CDR3 protein: CASRTGGGTEAFF. In DNA form, the CDR3 reads TGTGCCAGTAGGACAGGGGGGGGCACTGAAGCTTTCTTT.

The rearrangement uses TRBV19 and TRBJ1-5, with D hard to call. Germline lookup yields CDR1 LNHDA and CDR2 SQIVND (reference sequence). The CDR3 contains 13 residues. V was pared by 3 bases and J by 6 bases, with 9 bases between. CDR3 DNA: TGTGCCAGTAGTATTGGGGTAAGTCAGCCCCAGCATTTT. Translation gives CASSIGVSQPQHF.

V is TRBV19 and J is TRBJ1-2, with D uncertain. The germline V and J ends were trimmed by 1 base and 4 bases, with 10 bases remaining between them. In germline, CDR1 is LNHDA, CDR2 SQIVND (reference sequence). There are 14 residues in the CDR3. The CDR3 sequence: CASSIGSVSYGYTF. The DNA for the CDR3 is TGTGCCAGTAGTATAGGGTCCGTGAGCTATGGCTACACCTTC.

V is TRBV20-1 and J is TRBJ1-1, with D unresolved. The CDR3 consists of 12 residues. CDR1 is DFQATT, CDR2 SNEGSKA, per germline (reference sequence). V gave up 3 bases and J gave up 4 bases, with 9 bases separating them. The CDR3 DNA is TGCAGTGCTAGTGGCGGTAGCACTGAAGCTTTCTTT. Its protein product is CSASGGSTEAFF.